This is a list of T cell receptor beta chains from one sample in a study of cytomegalovirus exposure and HLA in healthy donors. Only in-frame clones appear in the TCRdb table, and some are missing; sequencing was by immunoSEQ multiplex PCR. The repertoire includes some 92,000 clones, approximately 72% of them detected once, and over 9.5% sits in the top ten. Sequencing was carried out using PBMCs. These receptors came from a man aged 18 to 35 in good health and CMV-seropositive. Both conserved end residues are part of each CDR3. D genes are given only for firm matches. Clone size is stated in some rows and not others, as once, few, many or a class when expanded.

CASRARGQSTDTQYF	TGCGCCAGCAGGGCGAGGGGACAGAGCACAGATACGCAGTATTTT	TRBD1	NA	TRBV5-1	TRBJ2-3
CASSPDGSSYNSPLHF	TGTGCCAGCAGCCCGGACGGGAGCTCCTATAATTCACCCCTCCACTTT	NA	once	TRBV27	TRBJ1-6
CASSFGDRGNAEAFF	TGTGCCAGCAGTTTCGGAGACAGGGGGAATGCTGAAGCTTTCTTT	TRBD1	NA	TRBV28	TRBJ1-1
CASSPLGTGGREQFF	TGCGCCAGCAGCCCCCTCGGGACAGGGGGTCGTGAGCAGTTCTTC	TRBD1	NA	TRBV5-1	TRBJ2-1
CASSRDLTGGYNEQFF	TGCGCCAGCAGCCGCGATTTGACAGGGGGCTACAATGAGCAGTTCTTC	TRBD1	NA	TRBV4-1	TRBJ2-1
CAISESTGINGYTF	TGTGCCATCAGTGAGTCAACGGGGATAAATGGCTACACCTTC	NA	once	TRBV10-3	TRBJ1-2
CASSGTRAGTLYGYTF	TGTGCCAGCAGCGGGACTCGAGCAGGGACGCTCTATGGCTACACCTTC	NA	NA	TRBV5-6	TRBJ1-2
CASSEPGQGSGAFF	TGCGCCAGCAGTGAGCCGGGACAGGGATCGGGAGCTTTCTTT	TRBD1	NA	TRBV10-2	TRBJ1-1
CASSSSITSGGGPSTDTQYF	TGTGCCAGCAGCTCAAGCATAACTAGCGGGGGGGGTCCAAGCACAGATACGCAGTATTTT	TRBD2	once	TRBV5-4	TRBJ2-3
CASSAYRGAYTEAFF	TGTGCCAGCAGTGCCTACAGGGGGGCCTACACTGAAGCTTTCTTT	TRBD1	NA	TRBV6-1	TRBJ1-1
CSVGFRLANYGYTF	TGCAGCGTGGGTTTCAGGTTAGCTAACTATGGCTACACCTTC	NA	NA	TRBV29-1	TRBJ1-2
CASSVAGGTDTQYF	TGTGCCAGCAGTGTAGCGGGGGGCACAGATACGCAGTATTTT	TRBD2	many	TRBV6-4	TRBJ2-3
CASSGQGPRTDTQYF	TGTGCCAGCAGTGGGCAGGGGCCCCGCACAGATACGCAGTATTTT	NA	NA	TRBV28	TRBJ2-3
CASRVIAGGQETQYF	TGTGCCAGTAGGGTCATAGCGGGGGGGCAGGAGACCCAGTACTTC	TRBD2	NA	TRBV19	TRBJ2-5
CAIKPQGGTEAFF	TGTGCCATCAAGCCCCAGGGAGGTACTGAAGCTTTCTTT	NA	few	TRBV10-3	TRBJ1-1
CASSYTTGGNEQFF	TGTGCCAGCAGTTACACGACCGGGGGCAATGAGCAGTTCTTC	NA	few	TRBV6-5	TRBJ2-1
CASSPIEMGAPSNF	TGTGCCAGCAGCCCAATTGAGATGGGGGCCCCCTCGAACTTC	NA	NA	TRBV5-4	TRBJ2-7
CASSQKDRVKEKLFF	TGTGCCAGCAGTCAGAAGGACAGGGTAAAGGAAAAACTGTTTTTT	TRBD1	NA	TRBV6-5	TRBJ1-4
CASSAEQGTGELFF	TGTGCCAGCAGCGCCGAACAGGGGACCGGGGAGCTGTTTTTT	TRBD1	NA	TRBV9	TRBJ2-2
CASSPTGDGYTF	TGCGCCAGCAGTCCTACAGGGGATGGCTACACCTTC	TRBD1	NA	TRBV5-1	TRBJ1-2
CASSLIGGQDYGYTF	TGTGCCAGCAGCTTAATCGGGGGGCAGGACTATGGCTACACCTTC	NA	NA	TRBV11-2	TRBJ1-2
CASRVTGVGNTEAFF	TGCGCCAGCAGAGTGACAGGGGTGGGGAACACTGAAGCTTTCTTT	TRBD1	NA	TRBV5-1	TRBJ1-1
CASSRRDRVGYEQYF	TGTGCCAGCAGCCGGAGGGATAGAGTGGGCTACGAGCAGTACTTC	NA	NA	TRBV6-8	TRBJ2-7